These 10 T cell receptor beta chains were all obtained from the same sample, sequenced in a study of blood T cell repertoires in COVID-19. The method was immunoSEQ multiplex PCR; TCRdb's version includes in-frame clones alone and lacks a portion of them. Among approximately 180,000 clones listed, approximately 90% were seen once. Sequenced sample: peripheral blood. These TCRs come from a man aged 60-69 years with active or convalescent COVID-19.

This chain uses TRBV2 with TRBJ1-5, with a weak D call TRBD1 (5 bases). Germline V gene sequence: CDR1 SNHLY, CDR2 FYNNEI. V was clipped by 0 bases and J by 0 bases, with 12 bases between them. CDR3 length: 17 amino acids. The CDR3 coding sequence is TGTGCCAGCAGTGAAGCGCTTCGGACACCTAGCAATCAGCCCCAGCATTTT. Translation gives CASSEALRTPSNQPQHF.

This clone is a singleton in its sample. The chain joins TRBV6-5 to TRBJ1-5, with D possibly being TRBD1 (6 bases). The V gene lost 6 bases and the J gene lost 6 bases, with 12 bases spanning the gap. From germline, CDR1 is MNHEY and CDR2 SVGAGI. This CDR3 has 13 amino acids. The CDR3 sequence is CASRGGVAQPQHF. CDR3 in DNA: TGTGCCAGCAGAGGGGGGGTGGCTCAGCCCCAGCATTTT.

The J gene is TRBJ2-3, the V gene TRBV19; 8 nucleotides match TRBD2. V trimming: 0 bases; J trimming: 4 bases; junction bases outside the gene matches: 3. CDR1 LNHDA and CDR2 SQIVND come from the germline V gene (reference sequence). This CDR3 comprises 15 residues. CDR3 coding DNA: TGTGCCAGTAGTATAGATCGGGAGGGTCCAGATACGCAGTATTTT. It codes for CASSIDREGPDTQYF.

This chain links TRBV2 with TRBJ2-7; D is unresolved. The CDR3 totals 12 residues. Trimming stripped 4 bases from V and 2 bases from J, with 6 bases between. The germline gives CDR1 SNHLY, CDR2 FYNNEI. Here the CDR3 reads CASSGFTYEQYF. DNA of the CDR3: TGTGCCAGCAGTGGTTTTACCTACGAGCAGTACTTC.

The rearrangement joins TRBV5-8 to TRBJ2-2, with TRBD2 identical over 7 bases. J was trimmed by 5 bases and V by 3 bases; bases with no gene match: 13. Germline assignment: CDR1 SGHTS and CDR2 YDEGEE. This CDR3 contains 17 residues. The CDR3 DNA sequence: TGTGCCAGCAGCTCAAGGCCGGGACTAATTTCGACCGGGGAGCTGTTTTTT. Amino acid sequence: CASSSRPGLISTGELFF.

This chain joins TRBV18 and TRBJ2-1; TRBD2 matches at 8 bases. The trim removed 3 bases at V and 5 bases at J, leaving 6 bases unmatched. The CDR3 length is 15 residues. Germline CDR1 and CDR2: KGHSH and LQKENI. The CDR3 nucleotides are TGTGCCAGCTCACCGGCCGGGGGGGATAACAATGAGCAGTTCTTC. This sequence encodes CASSPAGGDNNEQFF.

Here the CDR3 DNA reads TGTGCCAGCAGCTTAGATTGGGGCGCGGGCACAGATACGCAGTATTTT. This translates into CASSLDWGAGTDTQYF. This sequence joins TRBV7-6 and TRBJ2-3; D perhaps matches TRBD1 (5 bases). This CDR3 is built from 16 residues. CDR1 and CDR2 (germline): SGHVS, FNYEAQ. Trimming pared 1 base from V and 1 base from J, leaving 12 bases between.

Of note for this clone: A junction boundary mismatches the germline segment, possibly from a read error. V usage is TRBV6-5 and J usage is TRBJ1-6, with 7 bases fitting TRBD1. The CDR3 contains 12 residues. The germline V gene has CDR1 MNHEY and CDR2 SVGAGI. CDR3 residues: CATYRGNSPLHF. In DNA, the CDR3 is TGCGCCACCTACAGGGGAAATTCACCCCTCCACTTT.

CDR3 coding DNA: TGTGCCAGCCGGGAGGAAGGCACAGATACGCAGTATTTT. This sequence encodes CASREEGTDTQYF. The chain uses TRBV6-5 and TRBJ2-3, with TRBD2 matching 7 bases. Germline trimming cut 8 bases from V and 1 base from J; bases unmatched to any gene: 3. The CDR3 totals 13 residues. Germline CDR1 MNHEY, CDR2 SVGAGI.

This clone was recorded a few times. CDR3 protein: CASSLRRAGTEAFF. DNA for the CDR3: TGTGCCAGCAGCTTGAGGAGGGCGGGCACTGAAGCTTTCTTT. V gene TRBV5-4 combines with J gene TRBJ1-1; D not certain. V was cut by 1 base and J by 4 bases, with 11 bases left in between. Per germline, CDR1 SGHNT and CDR2 YYREEE (reference sequence). The CDR3 consists of 14 residues.